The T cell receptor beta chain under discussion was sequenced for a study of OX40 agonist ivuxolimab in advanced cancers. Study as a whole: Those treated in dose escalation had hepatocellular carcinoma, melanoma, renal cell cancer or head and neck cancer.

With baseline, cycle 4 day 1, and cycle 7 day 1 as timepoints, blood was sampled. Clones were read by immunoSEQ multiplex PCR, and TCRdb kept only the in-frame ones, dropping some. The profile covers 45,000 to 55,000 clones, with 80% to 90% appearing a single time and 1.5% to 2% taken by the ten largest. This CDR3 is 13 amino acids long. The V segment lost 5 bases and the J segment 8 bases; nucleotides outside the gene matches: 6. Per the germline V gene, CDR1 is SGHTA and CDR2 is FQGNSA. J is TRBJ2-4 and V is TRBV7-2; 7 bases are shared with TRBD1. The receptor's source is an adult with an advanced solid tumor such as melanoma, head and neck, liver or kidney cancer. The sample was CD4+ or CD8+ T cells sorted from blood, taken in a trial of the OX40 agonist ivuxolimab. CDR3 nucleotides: TGTGCCAGCAGCCGCCGGGACAGAGACATTCAGTACTTC. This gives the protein CASSRRDRDIQYF.